This T cell receptor (beta chain) was recovered during a study of blood T cell repertoires in COVID-19. Study-level information: T cells, B-cell-depleted T cells, or PBMCs provided the cDNA or gDNA that served as material.

Original handling: Nucleated cell number was recorded as an estimate derived from reference gene primer amplification. TCRdb keeps only in-frame clones here, not all; method: immunoSEQ multiplex PCR. For V, J and clone size, that table is used; D and trimming come from the DNA. This table holds 350,000 to 450,000 clones, roughly 90% found once. Enrollment of patients from Seattle took place during active infection, with longitudinal follow-up. The sample consisted of peripheral blood. This TCR derives from a woman in her forties with COVID-19, enrolled during active disease.

In DNA, the CDR3 is TGTGCCAGCAGTATTAGACAGGGGAAGGATCAGCCCCAGCATTTT. It encodes CASSIRQGKDQPQHF. The chain joins TRBV2 to TRBJ1-5, with 8 positions matching TRBD1. V trimming: 5 bases; J trimming: 5 bases; junction bases outside the gene matches: 8. The CDR3 covers 15 residues. Germline V gene lookup returns CDR1 SNHLY and CDR2 FYNNEI.